The rows below give T cell receptor beta chains drawn from one sample of a study of a mutant IDH1 vaccine in newly diagnosed glioma. The repertoire was sequenced with immunoSEQ multiplex PCR; TCRdb's copy has only in-frame clones and lacks some. The sample includes about 28,000 clones, roughly 90% of them seen just once. The antigens of these receptors remain unknown. The sample in question was PBMCs, obtained from a glioma patient whose treatment included an IDH1 peptide vaccine. The receptors derive from a man between 18 and 29 years old with glioma. The CDR3 runs from the conserved cysteine through the conserved F or W. The order of the fields is clone size, J gene, V gene, D gene, CDR3 DNA, CDR3 protein. A D gene is named only where the DNA matches it firmly. Size is omitted from some rows. Given values are once, few, many or a class for expanded clones.

>NA|TRBJ1-2|TRBV29-1|TRBD1
TGCAGCGTGACCGGGACAGGGGGTAACTATGGCTACACCTTC
CSVTGTGGNYGYTF
>NA|TRBJ1-1|TRBV4-3|NA
TGCGCCAGCAGCCAAGAGATGGGGCCGGGGACTGAAGCTTTCTTT
CASSQEMGPGTEAFF
>NA|TRBJ1-2|TRBV29-1|TRBD1
TGCAGCGTCCCTGGCGCGGACAGGGGGTATGGCTACACCTTC
CSVPGADRGYGYTF
>once|TRBJ2-7|TRBV30|NA
TGTGCCTGGAGAGTGACAGGTTCCTACGAGCAGTACTTC
CAWRVTGSYEQYF
>NA|TRBJ1-5|TRBV6-6|NA
TGTGCCAGCAGTTCCACGACGTTTAGCAATCAGCCCCAGCATTTT
CASSSTTFSNQPQHF
>NA|TRBJ1-2|TRBV5-6|NA
TGTGCCAGCAGCTTTCAGGGAAGGAGGGGCTACACCTTC
CASSFQGRRGYTF
>once|TRBJ2-7|TRBV4-1|TRBD2
TGCGCCAGCAGCCAACAATTAGCGGGGGCCTACGAGCAGTACTTC
CASSQQLAGAYEQYF
>NA|TRBJ1-1|TRBV7-9|NA
TGTGCCAGCCATCGTACTGAAGCTTTCTTT
CASHRTEAFF
>NA|TRBJ2-5|TRBV5-1|NA
TGCGCCAGCAGCCTAACCGGGGGGACAAGCCAAGAGACCCAGTACTTC
CASSLTGGTSQETQYF
>NA|TRBJ2-5|TRBV7-9|TRBD2
TGTGCCAGCAGCTTAGGACTAGCGGGACAAGAGACCCAGTACTTC
CASSLGLAGQETQYF
>NA|TRBJ1-1|TRBV6-1|TRBD1
TGTGCCAGCAGCCTAGGGACAGTTGAAGCTTTCTTT
CASSLGTVEAFF
>NA|TRBJ1-4|TRBV2|NA
TGTGCCAGTTCAGGGGTCTACAATGAAAAACTGTTTTTT
CASSGVYNEKLFF
>NA|TRBJ2-5|TRBV7-8|NA
TGTGCCAGCACGAAAAAAGAGACCCAGTACTTC
CASTKKETQYF
>NA|TRBJ2-3|TRBV27|TRBD1
TGTGCCAGCAGCTCCAGATGGACAGGGGATTTCACAGATACGCAGTATTTT
CASSSRWTGDFTDTQYF
>few|TRBJ1-1|TRBV30|NA
TGTGCCTGGAGTGTCCTGTCTAACACTGAAGCTTTCTTT
CAWSVLSNTEAFF
>NA|TRBJ2-3|TRBV9|NA
TGTGCCAGCAGCGTAGCCGGGAGACCCCCAACGCAAGATACGCAGTATTTT
CASSVAGRPPTQDTQYF
>NA|TRBJ1-2|TRBV7-2|NA
TGTGCCAGCAGCTTAGTGGGCCCTCGGGACCTCTATGGCTACACCTTC
CASSLVGPRDLYGYTF
>NA|TRBJ1-1|TRBV5-6|NA
TGTGCCAGCAGCGTGACCGGGACACAGAACACTGAAGCTTTCTTT
CASSVTGTQNTEAFF
>NA|TRBJ2-1|TRBV4-3|NA
TGCGCCAGCAGTTCGGGCAGGAGCGGGCTACCCACTGGAGGTGAGCAGTTCTTC
CASSSGRSGLPTGGEQFF
>NA|TRBJ2-7|TRBV5-5|NA
TGTGCCAGCAGCTTAAGGCGGGCGGAGGGGGAGCACGAGCAGTACTTC
CASSLRRAEGEHEQYF
>NA|TRBJ2-3|TRBV25-1|NA
TGTGCCAGCAGGGGAGGACAGGACCTGCCAGATACGCAGTATTTT
CASRGGQDLPDTQYF